This paragraph covers one TCR beta chain sequence. This CDR3 contains 15 residues. With 2 bases clipped from V and 4 bases from J, the junction kept 7 bases outside the gene matches. From germline, CDR1 is SGDLS and CDR2 YYNGEE. Authors' data handling: Amplification of reference gene primers was used by the study to estimate nucleated cell counts. Data came from immunoSEQ multiplex PCR; TCRdb stores just in-frame clones and leaves some out. The V and J calls and clone size come from that table; D and trimming were worked out from the DNA. The sample includes around 200,000 clones, around 87% of them seen just once. These data originate in a study of blood T cell repertoires in COVID-19. Study-level information: Samples came from the United States, Italy and Spain, spanning acute and convalescent COVID-19. T cells, B-cell-depleted T cells, or PBMCs provided the cDNA or gDNA that served as material.

V gene TRBV9 combines with J gene TRBJ1-2; 8 nucleotides match TRBD1. Sequenced sample: peripheral blood. This sequence was found in a man aged 55-75 years who had recovered from COVID-19. In nucleotides, the CDR3 is TGTGCCAGCAGCGTCGGGACAGGCGCTATCTATGGCTACACCTTC. It codes for CASSVGTGAIYGYTF.